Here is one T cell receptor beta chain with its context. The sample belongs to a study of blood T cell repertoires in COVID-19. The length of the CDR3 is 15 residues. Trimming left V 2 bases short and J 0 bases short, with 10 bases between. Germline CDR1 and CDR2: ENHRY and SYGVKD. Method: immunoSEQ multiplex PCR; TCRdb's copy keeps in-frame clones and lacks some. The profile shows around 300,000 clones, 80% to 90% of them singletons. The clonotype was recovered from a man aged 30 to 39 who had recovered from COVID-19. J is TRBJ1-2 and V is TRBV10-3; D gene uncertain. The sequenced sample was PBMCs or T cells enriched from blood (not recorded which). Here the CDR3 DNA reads TGTGCCATCAGTGAGGGGCACCACTCTAACTATGGCTACACCTTC. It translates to CAISEGHHSNYGYTF.